This T cell receptor beta chain was observed in a study of blood T cell repertoires in COVID-19. Germline V CDR1 and CDR2: MDHEN, SYDVKM. The V and J ends lost 5 bases and 4 bases respectively, with 8 bases between them. There are 12 residues in the CDR3. As originally analysed: Researchers report that nucleated cell counts were estimated from reference gene primer amplification. Some clones are missing from TCRdb's copy, which holds only in-frame ones; the method was immunoSEQ multiplex PCR. V and J calls and clone size are as listed in that table; D and trimming were resolved from the DNA. The data show some 210,000 clones, roughly four fifths seen once.

The chain couples TRBV28 to TRBJ1-2; D remains ambiguous. The specimen sequenced was peripheral blood. This receptor was obtained from a woman aged 70-85 years with active or convalescent COVID-19. The CDR3: CASSEYSYGYTF. The CDR3 coding sequence is TGTGCCAGCAGTGAGTATAGCTATGGCTACACCTTC.